This TCR beta chain was recorded in a study of CD8 T cells in Susac syndrome. V shed 1 base, J shed 6 bases, and the junction held 9 bases outside the gene matches. This CDR3 is 17 amino acids long. Germline CDR1 SGHTA, CDR2 FQGNSA. RNA was extracted with the RNeasy kit, and a quantity of roughly 0.5 to 1 ug was reverse transcribed using random hexamers. TCRdb fed the immunoSEQ multiplex PCR reads into MiXCR, producing one record per CDR3 protein. The data show around 280,000 distinct CDR3 sequences, about 90% seen once. CD8+ and CD4+ T cells circulating in blood were sequenced for TCR beta. TEMRA cells were FACS-enriched, and CD8+ and CD4+ T cells were isolated negatively.

What was sequenced was CD4+ T cells from PBMCs. V usage is TRBV7-2 and J usage is TRBJ2-2; 9 positions agree with TRBD2. The TCR originated in a human donor with multiple sclerosis. The CDR3 DNA reads as TGTGCCAGCAGCTTAGTGATAGGACTAGCGTTTCCCGGGGAGCTGTTTTTT. This encodes CASSLVIGLAFPGELFF. The full variable domain, completed using reference TRBV7-2 and TRBJ2-2, is GAGVSQSPSNKVTEKGKDVELRCDPISGHTALYWYRQSLGQGLEFLIYFQGNSAPDKSGLPSDRFSAERTGGSVSTLTIQRTQQEDSAVYLCASSLVIGLAFPGELFFGEGSRLTVL.